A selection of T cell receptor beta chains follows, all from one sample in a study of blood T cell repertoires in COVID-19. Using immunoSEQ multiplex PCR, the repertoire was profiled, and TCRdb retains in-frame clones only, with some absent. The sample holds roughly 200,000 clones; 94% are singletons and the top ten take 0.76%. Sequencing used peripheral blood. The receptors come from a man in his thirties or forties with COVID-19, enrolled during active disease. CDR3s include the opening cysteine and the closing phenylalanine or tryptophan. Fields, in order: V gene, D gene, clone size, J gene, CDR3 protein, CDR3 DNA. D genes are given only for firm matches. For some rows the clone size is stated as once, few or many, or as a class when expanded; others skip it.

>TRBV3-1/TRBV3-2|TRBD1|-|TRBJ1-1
CASSQVRATGGTEAFF
TGTGCCAGCAGCCAGGTAAGGGCCACAGGGGGCACTGAAGCTTTCTTT
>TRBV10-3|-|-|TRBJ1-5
CAISGREDQPQHF
TGTGCCATCAGTGGCAGGGAGGATCAGCCCCAGCATTTT
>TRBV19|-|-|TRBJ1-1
CASSIQNTEAFF
TGTGCCAGTAGTATTCAGAACACTGAAGCTTTCTTT
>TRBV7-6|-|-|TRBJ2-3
CASSLAGAGPTDTQYF
TGTGCCAGCAGCTTAGCAGGGGCGGGGCCCACAGATACGCAGTATTTT
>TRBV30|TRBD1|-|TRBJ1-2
CAWTRDRYHSYGYTF
TGTGCCTGGACCCGGGACAGATATCACTCCTATGGCTACACCTTC
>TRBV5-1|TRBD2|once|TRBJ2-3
CASSLALLAGYTDTQYF
TGCGCCAGCAGCTTGGCCCTACTAGCGGGGTACACAGATACGCAGTATTTT
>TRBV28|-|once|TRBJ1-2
CASSPGDYGYTF
TGTGCCAGCAGTCCCGGGGACTATGGCTACACCTTC
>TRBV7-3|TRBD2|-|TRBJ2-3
CASSPGLAGVDTQYF
TGTGCCAGCAGCCCTGGACTAGCGGGGGTAGATACGCAGTATTTT
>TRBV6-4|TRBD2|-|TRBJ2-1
CASSEELAGNNEQFF
TGTGCCAGCAGTGAGGAACTAGCGGGGAACAATGAGCAGTTCTTC
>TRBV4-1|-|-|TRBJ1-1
CASRLGPNTEAFF
TGCGCCAGCAGACTGGGGCCAAACACTGAAGCTTTCTTT
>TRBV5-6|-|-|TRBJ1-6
CASSPWEKRGNSPLHF
TGTGCCAGCAGCCCCTGGGAGAAAAGAGGCAATTCACCCCTCCACTTT
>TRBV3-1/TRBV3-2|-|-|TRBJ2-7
CASSQRVQGPYEQYF
TGTGCCAGCAGCCAGAGAGTACAGGGTCCCTACGAGCAGTACTTC
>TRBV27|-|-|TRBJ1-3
CASSPGVAGNTIYF
TGTGCCAGCAGTCCAGGGGTTGCTGGAAACACCATATATTTT
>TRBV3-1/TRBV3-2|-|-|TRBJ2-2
CASSQEGAPGELFF
TGTGCCAGCAGCCAAGAAGGGGCACCCGGGGAGCTGTTTTTT
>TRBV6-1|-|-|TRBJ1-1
CASSERQLGTEAFF
TGTGCCAGCAGTGAACGACAGTTGGGCACTGAAGCTTTCTTT
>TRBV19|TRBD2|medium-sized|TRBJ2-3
CATGLAGAGDTQYF
TGTGCCACAGGACTAGCGGGGGCAGGAGATACGCAGTATTTT
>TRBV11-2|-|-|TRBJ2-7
CASSLTGLSYEQYF
TGTGCCAGCAGCCTGACAGGCCTCTCCTACGAGCAGTACTTC
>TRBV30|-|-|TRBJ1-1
CAWSGYGGGTEAFF
TGTGCCTGGAGTGGGTACGGGGGGGGCACTGAAGCTTTCTTT
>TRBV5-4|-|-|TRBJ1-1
CASSRTAENTEAFF
TGTGCCAGCAGCAGGACAGCGGAGAACACTGAAGCTTTCTTT
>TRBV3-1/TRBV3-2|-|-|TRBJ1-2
CASSQDPIEGYTF
TGTGCCAGCAGCCAAGACCCCATCGAGGGCTACACCTTC
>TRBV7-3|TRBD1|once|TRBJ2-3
CASSSSGQGTDTQYF
TGTGCCAGCAGCTCCTCGGGACAGGGTACAGATACGCAGTATTTT
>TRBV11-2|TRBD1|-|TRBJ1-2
CASSFPNRGYNYGYTF
TGTGCCAGCAGCTTCCCTAACAGGGGATATAACTATGGCTACACCTTC
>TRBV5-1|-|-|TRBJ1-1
CASSLGWDTINTEAFF
TGCGCCAGCAGCTTGGGATGGGACACAATAAACACTGAAGCTTTCTTT
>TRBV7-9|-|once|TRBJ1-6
CASSFTQGNSPLHF
TGTGCCAGCAGCTTCACACAGGGAAATTCACCCCTCCACTTT